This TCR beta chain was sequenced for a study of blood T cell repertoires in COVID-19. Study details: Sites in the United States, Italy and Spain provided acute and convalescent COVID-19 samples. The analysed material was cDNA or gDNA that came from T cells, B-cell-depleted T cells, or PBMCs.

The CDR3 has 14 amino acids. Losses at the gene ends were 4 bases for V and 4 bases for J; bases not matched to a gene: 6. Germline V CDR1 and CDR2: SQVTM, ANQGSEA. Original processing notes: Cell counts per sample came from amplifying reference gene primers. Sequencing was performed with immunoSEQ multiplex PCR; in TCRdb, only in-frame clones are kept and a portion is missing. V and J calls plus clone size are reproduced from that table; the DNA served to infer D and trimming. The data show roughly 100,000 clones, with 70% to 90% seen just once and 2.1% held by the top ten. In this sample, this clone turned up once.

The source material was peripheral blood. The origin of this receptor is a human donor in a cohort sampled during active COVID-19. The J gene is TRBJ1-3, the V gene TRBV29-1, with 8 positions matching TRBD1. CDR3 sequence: CSVVPGGAGNTIYF. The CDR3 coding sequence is TGCAGCGTTGTTCCAGGGGGCGCCGGAAACACCATATATTTT.